Presented here are 23 T cell receptor beta chains from one specimen sequenced in a study of OX40 agonist ivuxolimab in advanced cancers. Using immunoSEQ multiplex PCR, the repertoire was profiled, and TCRdb retains in-frame clones only, with some absent. The table lists about 90,000 clones, roughly 93% of them singletons. The source material was CD4+ or CD8+ T cells sorted from blood, sampled in a trial of the OX40 agonist ivuxolimab. These receptors were obtained from an adult with an advanced solid tumor such as melanoma, head and neck, liver or kidney cancer.

V and J are TRBV28 and TRBJ2-7; 13 bases match TRBD2. This CDR3 is built from 14 residues. The V gene end was trimmed by 6 bases and the J gene end by 6 bases; junction bases not matched to a gene: 5. The germline gives CDR1 MDHEN, CDR2 SYDVKM. Here the CDR3 reads CASRRTSGSFEQYF. DNA for the CDR3: TGTGCCAGCAGGCGGACTAGCGGGAGTTTCGAGCAGTACTTC. Drawing the rest from reference TRBV28 and TRBJ2-7, the complete variable domain is DVKVTQSSRYLVKRTGEKVFLECVQDMDHENMFWYRQDPGLGLRLIYFSYDVKMKEKGDIPEGYSVSREKKERFSLILESASTNQTSMYLCASRRTSGSFEQYFGPGTRLTVT.

V gene TRBV7-6 combines with J gene TRBJ2-2; TRBD2 matches 9 bases. The J segment lost 6 bases and the V segment lost 5 bases, leaving 7 bases of the junction unmatched. The CDR3 consists of 15 residues. Germline-derived CDR1 and CDR2 are SGHVS and FNYEAQ. CDR3 in DNA: TGTGCCAGCAGCCCAGCGGGAGGATCGCCCGGGGAGCTGTTTTTT. The encoded protein is CASSPAGGSPGELFF.

Here the CDR3 reads CASSQRTSGSFNEQFF. DNA for the CDR3: TGCGCCAGCAGCCAACGGACTAGCGGGAGTTTCAATGAGCAGTTCTTC. This chain connects TRBV4-3 to TRBJ2-1, with TRBD2 matching 13 bases. The CDR3 runs 16 residues. Trimming removed 2 bases from V and 6 bases from J; junction bases left unmatched: 4. Germline V gives CDR1 LGHNA, CDR2 YSLEER.

The chain links TRBV11-3 to TRBJ2-5; D is ambiguous. This CDR3 region has 14 residues. Trimming removed 4 bases from V and 5 bases from J, with 14 bases in between. Germline assignment: CDR1 SGHNT and CDR2 YENEEA. CDR3 DNA: TGTGCCAGCAGCTCAGACCCGTCCGGGGAGACCCAGTACTTC. This codes for CASSSDPSGETQYF.

This rearrangement joins TRBV6-5 to TRBJ2-7; D is undetermined. Germline CDR1 MNHEY, CDR2 SVGAGI. V was clipped by 0 bases and J by 7 bases, with 19 bases between them. The CDR3 totals 16 residues. The CDR3 loop is CASSYSPRIAYVEQYF. As DNA, the CDR3 is TGTGCCAGCAGTTACTCGCCAAGGATCGCCTACGTGGAGCAGTACTTC.

The chain employs TRBV4-1 and TRBJ1-1, with D possibly TRBD1 on 5 matching bases. The V gene lost 3 bases and the J gene lost 4 bases, with 21 bases spanning the gap. Germline-derived CDR1 and CDR2 are MGHRA and YSYEKL. This CDR3 is built from 17 residues. CDR3 DNA: TGCGCCAGCAGCCAGGCCAAGCGGAAGGGGATGGGCACTGAAGCTTTCTTT. Translated: CASSQAKRKGMGTEAFF.

J is TRBJ2-5 and V is TRBV6-5, with D possibly called TRBD1 or TRBD2 (5 bases each). Looked up from germline, CDR1 is MNHEY and CDR2 is SVGAGI. The CDR3 sequence is 15 residues long. Between the trimmed V and J ends, which lost 6 bases and 5 bases, there was a span of 19 bases. The CDR3 bases are TGTGCCAGCAGCTTGAGGGTTGGGGGTATGGAGACCCAGTACTTC. It translates to CASSLRVGGMETQYF.

The chain is built from TRBV28 and TRBJ2-2; 14 bases match TRBD2. This CDR3 is built from 18 residues. CDR1 MDHEN and CDR2 SYDVKM come from the germline V gene. Unmatched junction bases numbered 6, after V lost 2 bases and J lost 4 bases. The CDR3, as DNA: TGTGCCAGCAGTTTAGGGGGACTAGCGGGAGATCGCACCGGGGAGCTGTTTTTT. This translates into CASSLGGLAGDRTGELFF.

This chain connects TRBV4-2 to TRBJ1-5; no reliable D call. This CDR3 has 13 amino acids. V was pared by 1 base and J by 5 bases, with 6 bases between. Germline lookup yields CDR1 LGHNA and CDR2 YNFKEQ. For the CDR3, the DNA is TGTGCCAGCAGCCAAGCACTCCATCAGCCCCAGCATTTT. Its translation is CASSQALHQPQHF.

This chain joins TRBV7-2 and TRBJ2-7; D uncertain. Between the trimmed V and J ends, which lost 1 base and 7 bases, there was a span of 14 bases. The CDR3 is made up of 14 amino acids. CDR1 and CDR2 from the germline V gene are SGHTA and FQGNSA. CDR3 amino acids: CASSLVTNYGEQYF. As DNA, the CDR3 is TGTGCCAGCAGCTTAGTCACCAACTATGGGGAGCAGTACTTC.

The genes are TRBV5-6 and TRBJ2-4; TRBD1 matches at 9 bases. CDR3 length: 14 residues. Per germline, CDR1 SGHDT and CDR2 YYEEEE. The V gene end was trimmed by 3 bases and the J gene end by 7 bases; junction bases not matched to a gene: 5. CDR3: CASSWGQGRNIQYF. The CDR3 nucleotides are TGTGCCAGCAGCTGGGGACAGGGTCGCAACATTCAGTACTTC.

The V call is TRBV5-1, the J call TRBJ2-7, with 7 bases aligning to TRBD1. CDR1 is SGHRS and CDR2 is YFSETQ in the germline V gene. Unmatched junction bases numbered 9, after V lost 4 bases and J lost 2 bases. The CDR3 consists of 15 residues. Here the CDR3 DNA reads TGCGCCAGCAGCCCGGGCGACAGGGCCCCCTACGAGCAGTACTTC. The encoded protein is CASSPGDRAPYEQYF.

This chain links TRBV7-2 with TRBJ1-1; D is possibly TRBD1 (6 bases). This CDR3 comprises 13 residues. CDR1 and CDR2 from the germline V gene are SGHTA and FQGNSA. V was cut by 3 bases and J by 3 bases, with 8 bases left in between. The CDR3 sequence is CASSFSGDTEAFF. In DNA form, the CDR3 reads TGTGCCAGCAGCTTCTCAGGGGACACTGAAGCTTTCTTT.

This clone was observed a single time. This rearrangement joins TRBV5-1 to TRBJ2-7; D remains ambiguous. In germline, CDR1 is SGHRS, CDR2 YFSETQ. The length of the CDR3 is 12 residues. The V end lost 5 bases, the J end lost 5 bases, and 11 bases lay between the germline ends. The CDR3 region is CASRQNQNEQYF. The CDR3 bases are TGCGCCAGCAGGCAAAACCAGAACGAGCAGTACTTC. The whole variable domain, filled in from reference TRBV5-1 and TRBJ2-7, reads KAGVTQTPRYLIKTRGQQVTLSCSPISGHRSVSWYQQTPGQGLQFLFEYFSETQRNKGNFPGRFSGRQFSNSRSEMNVSTLELGDSALYLCASRQNQNEQYFGPGTRLTVT.

The V call is TRBV25-1, the J call TRBJ1-2, with 7 positions matching TRBD1. V lost 3 bases and J lost 6; bases outside the gene matches: 10. The germline V gene has CDR1 MGHDK and CDR2 SYGVNS. This CDR3 comprises 15 residues. The CDR3 sequence: CASSDPRDRTDGYTF. CDR3 nucleotide sequence: TGTGCCAGCAGTGACCCCCGGGACAGAACTGATGGCTACACCTTC.

The J gene is TRBJ2-5, the V gene TRBV4-1; 7 bases line up with TRBD2. Germline CDR1 reads MGHRA; CDR2 reads YSYEKL. The CDR3 is 16 residues long. V shed 4 bases and J 1 base; nucleotides not matched to a gene: 9. DNA for the CDR3: TGCGCCAGCAGCCTCGAATTAGCGGGCGGCCAAGAGACCCAGTACTTC. It encodes CASSLELAGGQETQYF.

This clone was seen more than once but under ten times. The chain recombines TRBV6-6 with TRBJ1-1, with D possibly matching TRBD1 (6 bases). The germline V gene has CDR1 MNHNY and CDR2 SVGAGI (reference sequence). V was clipped by 2 bases and J by 3 bases, with 13 bases between them. The CDR3 runs to 15 residues. Here the CDR3 reads CASSYSKQGYTEAFF. In DNA form, the CDR3 reads TGTGCCAGCAGTTACAGTAAACAGGGATACACTGAAGCTTTCTTT.

The sample holds one count of this clone. The chain uses TRBV5-4 and TRBJ2-7, with TRBD1 matching 10 bases. Trimming removed 4 bases from V and 4 bases from J; junction bases left unmatched: 11. Germline V CDR1 and CDR2: SGHNT, YYREEE (reference sequence). The CDR3 consists of 16 residues. CDR3 coding DNA: TGTGCCAGCAGCATGTGGCGGGACAGGGGTAGGTACGAGCAGTACTTC. Residues: CASSMWRDRGRYEQYF.

The chain combines TRBV29-1 with TRBJ2-5; D is ambiguous. V gave up 4 bases and J gave up 9 bases, with 18 bases separating them. This CDR3 is 13 amino acids long. Germline CDR1 is SQVTM and CDR2 is ANQGSEA. CDR3 in DNA: TGCAGCGTTGCCGAACTGACCCTGCAGGCCCAGTACTTC. This sequence encodes CSVAELTLQAQYF.

V usage is TRBV28 and J usage is TRBJ1-2; 9 bases align to TRBD1. The V gene's germline CDR1 is MDHEN and CDR2 SYDVKM. CDR3 size: 14 residues. J was trimmed by 7 bases and V by 2 bases; bases with no gene match: 5. Here the CDR3 reads CASSLPATGGGYTF. The CDR3 nucleotides read TGTGCCAGCAGTTTACCCGCGACAGGGGGTGGCTACACCTTC.

The table lists this clone with a count of one. This rearrangement joins TRBV14 to TRBJ1-4; D is unresolved. Deletions cut 4 bases from V and 3 bases from J, with 12 bases between. Germline V lookup: CDR1 SGHDN, CDR2 FVKESK. This CDR3 is built from 15 residues. Here the CDR3 reads CASSLSDAANEKLFF. In nucleotides, the CDR3 is TGTGCCAGCAGCCTTTCAGATGCAGCTAATGAAAAACTGTTTTTT.

This chain connects TRBV7-2 to TRBJ2-5, with D perhaps matching TRBD2 (7 bases). Germline CDR1 SGHTA, CDR2 FQGNSA. The CDR3 has 15 amino acids. V gave up 5 bases and J gave up 5 bases, with 18 bases separating them. This CDR3 reads CASSTGRGYRETQYF. The CDR3 nucleotides are TGTGCCAGCAGCACAGGGAGGGGGTACCGTGAGACCCAGTACTTC. Full variable domain (remainder filled in from reference TRBV7-2 and TRBJ2-5): GAGVSQSPSNKVTEKGKDVELRCDPISGHTALYWYRQSLGQGLEFLIYFQGNSAPDKSGLPSDRFSAERTGGSVSTLTIQRTQQEDSAVYLCASSTGRGYRETQYFGPGTRLLVL.

The chain links TRBV7-9 to TRBJ2-2; D not certain. V lost 5 bases to trimming and J lost 3 bases, with 10 bases between them. Germline assignment: CDR1 SEHNR and CDR2 FQNEAQ (reference sequence). This CDR3 region has 14 residues. The CDR3 is CASSNHYDTGELFF. The CDR3 DNA reads as TGTGCCAGCAGCAATCACTATGACACCGGGGAGCTGTTTTTT.